This TCR beta chain originates from a study of CD8 T cells in ankylosing spondylitis. Broader study findings: Earlier literature documents some of the motif variants in reactive arthritis synovial fluid and blood. Peripheral blood held disease-linked clones only at relatively low frequency, and these were CD8+.

Libraries for TCR beta were made by quantitative 5'-RACE with molecular barcodes. One entry per CDR3 protein, called by TCRdb with MiXCR from the 5' RACE reads. The data show some 240,000 distinct CDR3 sequences, about a sixth seen once. This CDR3 is 15 amino acids long. With 10 bases removed from V and 0 bases from J, the gap between germline ends came to 16 bases. Per germline, CDR1 ENHRY and CDR2 SYGVKD. The sample holds many counts of this clonotype. Its antigen is currently unknown. What was sequenced was blood, either unsorted or a sorted T cell fraction (not recorded which). This clonotype originated in a male donor with ankylosing spondylitis or in good health (not recorded which). The chain employs TRBV10-3 and TRBJ2-1; a weak D match, TRBD1 (6 bases). CDR3 bases: TGTGCCACCTTAGGGGGATCGAGCTCCTACAATGAGCAGTTCTTC. It translates to CATLGGSSSYNEQFF.